This note documents a single TCR beta chain sequence. This entry comes from a study of T-cell memory formation after mild COVID-19. TCRdb analysed the 5' RACE reads with MiXCR anew, one entry per CDR3 protein. The sample has fewer than 550,000 distinct CDR3 sequences; around 20% are singletons. Sequenced input: PBMCs or a T cell subset sorted from them (not recorded which). This sequence originates from an adult woman who had mild COVID-19 (a few samples of this study predate the infection). Cell type and time point are not known.

The CDR3 DNA reads TGCAGTGCTGAGACTAGCGGAACCTACGAGCAGTACTTC. Encoded protein: CSAETSGTYEQYF. V usage is TRBV20-1 and J usage is TRBJ2-7; TRBD2 aligns across 9 bases. The V gene end was trimmed by 5 bases and the J gene end by 2 bases; junction bases not matched to a gene: 4. Germline V CDR1 and CDR2: DFQATT, SNEGSKA (reference sequence). The CDR3 has 13 residues.